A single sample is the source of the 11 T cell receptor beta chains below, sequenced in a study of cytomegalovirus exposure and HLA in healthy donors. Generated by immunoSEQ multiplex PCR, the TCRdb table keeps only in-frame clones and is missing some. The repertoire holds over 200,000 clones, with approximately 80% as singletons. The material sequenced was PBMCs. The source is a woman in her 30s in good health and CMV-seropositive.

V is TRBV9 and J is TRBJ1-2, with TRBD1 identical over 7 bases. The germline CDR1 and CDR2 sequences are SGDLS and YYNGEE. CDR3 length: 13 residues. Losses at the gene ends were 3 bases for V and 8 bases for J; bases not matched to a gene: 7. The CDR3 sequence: CASSDTGVVGYTF. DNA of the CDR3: TGTGCCAGCAGCGATACAGGGGTGGTAGGCTACACCTTC.

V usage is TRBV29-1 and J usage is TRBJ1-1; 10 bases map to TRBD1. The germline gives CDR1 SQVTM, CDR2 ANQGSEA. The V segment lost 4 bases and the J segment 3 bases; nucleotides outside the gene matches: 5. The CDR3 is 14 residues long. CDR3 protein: CSVVRDRGYTEAFF. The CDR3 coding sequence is TGCAGCGTTGTGAGGGACAGGGGATACACTGAAGCTTTCTTT.

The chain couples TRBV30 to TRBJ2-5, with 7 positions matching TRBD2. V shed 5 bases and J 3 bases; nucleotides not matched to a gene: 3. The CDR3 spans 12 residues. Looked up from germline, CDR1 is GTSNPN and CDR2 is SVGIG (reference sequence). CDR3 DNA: TGTGCCTGGGGACTAGATGAAGAGACCCAGTACTTC. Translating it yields CAWGLDEETQYF.

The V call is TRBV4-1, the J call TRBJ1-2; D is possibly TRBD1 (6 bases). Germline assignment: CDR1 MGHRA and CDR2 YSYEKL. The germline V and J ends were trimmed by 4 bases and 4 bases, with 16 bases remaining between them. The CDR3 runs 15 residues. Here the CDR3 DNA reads TGCGCCAGCAGCCCTGAAGGGACACCCGGCTATGGCTACACCTTC. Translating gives CASSPEGTPGYGYTF.

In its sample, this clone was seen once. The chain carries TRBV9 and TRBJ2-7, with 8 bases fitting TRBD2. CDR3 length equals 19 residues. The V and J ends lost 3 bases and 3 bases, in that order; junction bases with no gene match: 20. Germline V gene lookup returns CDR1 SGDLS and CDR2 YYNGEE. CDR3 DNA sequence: TGTGCCAGCAGCGCTTCCCCTCTGGGGGTAGCGGGAATTAACTACGAGCAGTACTTC. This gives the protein CASSASPLGVAGINYEQYF. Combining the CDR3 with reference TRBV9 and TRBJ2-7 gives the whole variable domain DSGVTQTPKHLITATGQRVTLRCSPRSGDLSVYWYQQSLDQGLQFLIQYYNGEERAKGNILERFSAQQFPDLHSELNLSSLELGDSALYFCASSASPLGVAGINYEQYFGPGTRLTVT.

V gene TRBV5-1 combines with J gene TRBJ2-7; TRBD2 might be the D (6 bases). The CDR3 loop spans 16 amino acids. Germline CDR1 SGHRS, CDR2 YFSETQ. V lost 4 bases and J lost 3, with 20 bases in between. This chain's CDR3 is CASSPTTATSLYEQYF. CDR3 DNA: TGCGCCAGCAGCCCTACAACGGCCACTAGCCTCTACGAGCAGTACTTC.

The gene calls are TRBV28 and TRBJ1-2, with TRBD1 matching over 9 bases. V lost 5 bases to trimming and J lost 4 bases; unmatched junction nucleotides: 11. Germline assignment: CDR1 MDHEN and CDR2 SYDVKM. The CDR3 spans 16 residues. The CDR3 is CASSKTGGRFGYGYTF. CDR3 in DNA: TGTGCCAGCAGTAAGACAGGGGGTCGGTTCGGCTATGGCTACACCTTC.

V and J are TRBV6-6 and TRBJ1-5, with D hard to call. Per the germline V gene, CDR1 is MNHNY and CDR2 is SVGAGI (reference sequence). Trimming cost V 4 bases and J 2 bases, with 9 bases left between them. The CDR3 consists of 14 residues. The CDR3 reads CASSSGPGNQPQHF. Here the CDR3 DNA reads TGTGCCAGCAGTTCCGGACCGGGCAATCAGCCCCAGCATTTT.

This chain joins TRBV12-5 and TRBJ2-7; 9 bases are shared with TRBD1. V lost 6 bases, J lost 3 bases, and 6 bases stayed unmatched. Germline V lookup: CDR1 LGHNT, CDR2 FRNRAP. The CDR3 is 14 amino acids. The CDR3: CASGRTGASYEQYF. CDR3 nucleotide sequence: TGTGCTAGTGGCAGGACAGGGGCAAGCTACGAGCAGTACTTC. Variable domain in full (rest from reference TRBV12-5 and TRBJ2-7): DARVTQTPRHKVTEMGQEVTMRCQPILGHNTVFWYRQTMMQGLELLAYFRNRAPLDDSGMPKDRFSAEMPDATLATLKIQPSEPRDSAVYFCASGRTGASYEQYFGPGTRLTVT.

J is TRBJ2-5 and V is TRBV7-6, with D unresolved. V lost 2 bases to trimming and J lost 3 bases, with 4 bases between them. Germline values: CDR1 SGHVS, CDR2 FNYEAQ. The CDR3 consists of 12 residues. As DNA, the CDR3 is TGTGCCAGCAGCTTATGGAAAGAGACCCAGTACTTC. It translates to CASSLWKETQYF.

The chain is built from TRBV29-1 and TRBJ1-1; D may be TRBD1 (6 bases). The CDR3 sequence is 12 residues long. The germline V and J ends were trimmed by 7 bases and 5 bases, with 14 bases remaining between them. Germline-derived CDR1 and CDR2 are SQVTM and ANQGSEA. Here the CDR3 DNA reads TGCAGCGCATCACAGGGCGTGACTGAAGCTTTCTTT. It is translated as CSASQGVTEAFF.